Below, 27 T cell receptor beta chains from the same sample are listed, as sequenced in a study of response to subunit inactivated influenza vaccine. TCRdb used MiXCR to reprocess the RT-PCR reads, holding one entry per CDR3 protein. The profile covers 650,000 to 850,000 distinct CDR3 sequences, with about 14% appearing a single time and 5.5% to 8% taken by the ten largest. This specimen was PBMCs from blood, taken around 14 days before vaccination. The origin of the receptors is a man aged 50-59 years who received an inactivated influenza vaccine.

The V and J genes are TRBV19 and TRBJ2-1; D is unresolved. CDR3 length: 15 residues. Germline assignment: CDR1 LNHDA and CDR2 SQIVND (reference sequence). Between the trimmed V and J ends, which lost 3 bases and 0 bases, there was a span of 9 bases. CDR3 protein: CASSITLVSYNEQFF. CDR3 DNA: TGTGCCAGTAGTATTACTCTAGTCTCCTACAATGAGCAGTTCTTC. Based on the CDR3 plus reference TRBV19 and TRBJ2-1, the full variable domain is DGGITQSPKYLFRKEGQNVTLSCEQNLNHDAMYWYRQDPGQGLRLIYYSQIVNDFQKGDIAEGYSVSREKKESFPLTVTSAQKNPTAFYLCASSITLVSYNEQFFGPGTRLTVL.

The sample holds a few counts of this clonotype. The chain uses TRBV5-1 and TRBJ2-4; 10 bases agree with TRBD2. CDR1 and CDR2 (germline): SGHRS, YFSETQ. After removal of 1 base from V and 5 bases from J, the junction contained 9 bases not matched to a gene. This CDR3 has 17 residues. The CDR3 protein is CASSLHSGRALENIQYF. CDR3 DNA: TGCGCCAGCAGCTTGCACAGCGGGAGGGCCCTGGAAAACATTCAGTACTTC.

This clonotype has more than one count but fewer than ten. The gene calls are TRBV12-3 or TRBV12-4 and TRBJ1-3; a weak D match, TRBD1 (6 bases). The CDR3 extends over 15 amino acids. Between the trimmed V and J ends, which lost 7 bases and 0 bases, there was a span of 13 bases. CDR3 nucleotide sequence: TGTGCCAGCACTCCCGGGGGCCTCTCTGGAAACACCATATATTTT. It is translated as CASTPGGLSGNTIYF.

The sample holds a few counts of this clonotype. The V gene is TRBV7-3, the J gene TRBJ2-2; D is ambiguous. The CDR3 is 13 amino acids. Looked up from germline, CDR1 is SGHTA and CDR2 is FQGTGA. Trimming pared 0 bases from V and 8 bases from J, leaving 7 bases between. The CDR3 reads CASSLTYRGELFF. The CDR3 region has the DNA TGTGCCAGCAGCTTAACGTACCGAGGGGAGCTGTTTTTT.

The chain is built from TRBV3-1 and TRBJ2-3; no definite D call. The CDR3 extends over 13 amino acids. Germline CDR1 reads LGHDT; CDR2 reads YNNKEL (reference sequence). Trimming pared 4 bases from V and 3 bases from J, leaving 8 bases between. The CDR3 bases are TGTGCCAGCAGCCCCTCCCCAACAGATACGCAGTATTTT. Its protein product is CASSPSPTDTQYF.

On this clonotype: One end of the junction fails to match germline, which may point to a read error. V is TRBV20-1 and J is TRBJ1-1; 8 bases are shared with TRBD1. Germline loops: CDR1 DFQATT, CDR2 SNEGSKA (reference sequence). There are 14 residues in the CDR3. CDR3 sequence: CSASMTGAAIEVFF. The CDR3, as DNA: TGCAGTGCTAGTATGACAGGGGCTGCGATTGAAGTTTTCTTT.

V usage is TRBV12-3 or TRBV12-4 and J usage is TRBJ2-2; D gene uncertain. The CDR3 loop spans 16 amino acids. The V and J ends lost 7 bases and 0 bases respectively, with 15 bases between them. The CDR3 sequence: CASTQGRLANTGELFF. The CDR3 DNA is TGTGCCAGCACCCAAGGGCGGCTAGCGAACACCGGGGAGCTGTTTTTT.

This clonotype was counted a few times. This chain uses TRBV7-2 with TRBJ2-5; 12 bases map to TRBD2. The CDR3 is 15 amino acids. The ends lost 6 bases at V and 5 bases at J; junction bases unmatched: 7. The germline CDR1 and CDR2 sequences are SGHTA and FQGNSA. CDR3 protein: CASRNLAGGMETQYF. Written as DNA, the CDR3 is TGTGCCAGCAGGAATCTAGCGGGAGGGATGGAGACCCAGTACTTC. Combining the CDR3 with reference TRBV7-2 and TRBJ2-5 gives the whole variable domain GAGVSQSPSNKVTEKGKDVELRCDPISGHTALYWYRQSLGQGLEFLIYFQGNSAPDKSGLPSDRFSAERTGGSVSTLTIQRTQQEDSAVYLCASRNLAGGMETQYFGPGTRLLVL.

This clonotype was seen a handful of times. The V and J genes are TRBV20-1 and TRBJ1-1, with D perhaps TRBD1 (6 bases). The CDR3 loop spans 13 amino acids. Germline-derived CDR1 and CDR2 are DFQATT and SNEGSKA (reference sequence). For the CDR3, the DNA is TGCCAGACGCCGGAGGGGGGGGGCACTGAAGCTTTCTTT. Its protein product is CQTPEGGGTEAFF.

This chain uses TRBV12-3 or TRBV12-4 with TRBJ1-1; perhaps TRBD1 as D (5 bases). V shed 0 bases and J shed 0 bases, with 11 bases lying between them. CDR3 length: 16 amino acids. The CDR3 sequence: CASSLAGSGLNTEAFF. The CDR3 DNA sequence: TGTGCCAGCAGTTTAGCGGGTTCAGGGCTGAACACTGAAGCTTTCTTT.

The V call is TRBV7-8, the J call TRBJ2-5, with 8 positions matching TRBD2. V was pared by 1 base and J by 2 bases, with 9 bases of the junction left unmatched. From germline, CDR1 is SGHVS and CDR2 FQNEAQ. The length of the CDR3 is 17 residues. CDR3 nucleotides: TGTGCCAGCAGCTTAGGGGTTCCTAGCGGGTGGCAAGAGACCCAGTACTTC. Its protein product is CASSLGVPSGWQETQYF.

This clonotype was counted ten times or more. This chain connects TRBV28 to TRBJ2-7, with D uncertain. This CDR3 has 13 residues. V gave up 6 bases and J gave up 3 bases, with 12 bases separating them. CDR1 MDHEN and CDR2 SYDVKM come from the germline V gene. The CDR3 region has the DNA TGTGCCAGCAGCCTAGGGATTCGCTACGAGCAGTACTTC. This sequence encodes CASSLGIRYEQYF.

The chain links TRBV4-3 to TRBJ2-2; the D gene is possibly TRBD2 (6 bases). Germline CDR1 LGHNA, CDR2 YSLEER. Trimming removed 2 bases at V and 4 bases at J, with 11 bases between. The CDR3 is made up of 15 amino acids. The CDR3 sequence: CASSQRLGATGELFF. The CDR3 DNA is TGCGCCAGCAGCCAAAGACTAGGTGCCACCGGGGAGCTGTTTTTT.

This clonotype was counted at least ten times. CDR3 loop: CSVEAHPSETQYF. The CDR3 region has the DNA TGCAGCGTTGAAGCCCACCCGTCGGAGACCCAGTACTTC. This rearrangement joins TRBV29-1 to TRBJ2-5; D gene unclear. The CDR3 runs to 13 residues. V was trimmed by 1 base and J by 5 bases, leaving 11 bases between them. The germline CDR1 and CDR2 sequences are SQVTM and ANQGSEA.

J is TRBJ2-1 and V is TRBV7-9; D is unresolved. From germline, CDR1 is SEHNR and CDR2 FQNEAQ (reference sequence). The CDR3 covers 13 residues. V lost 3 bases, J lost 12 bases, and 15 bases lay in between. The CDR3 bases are TGTGCCAGCAGCTTGGGCCTCCAGCAACGGCAGTTCTTC. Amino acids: CASSLGLQQRQFF.

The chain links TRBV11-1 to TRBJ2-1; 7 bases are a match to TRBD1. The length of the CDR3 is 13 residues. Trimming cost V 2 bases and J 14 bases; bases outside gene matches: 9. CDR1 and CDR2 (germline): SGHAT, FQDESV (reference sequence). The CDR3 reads CASSLLRQGGEFF. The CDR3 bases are TGTGCCAGCAGCTTACTCCGACAGGGTGGTGAGTTCTTC.

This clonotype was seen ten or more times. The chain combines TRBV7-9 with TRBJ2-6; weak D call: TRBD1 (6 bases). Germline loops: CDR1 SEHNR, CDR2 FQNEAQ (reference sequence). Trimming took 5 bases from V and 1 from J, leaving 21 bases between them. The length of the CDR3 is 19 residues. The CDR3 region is CASSEITGPVRSGANVLTF. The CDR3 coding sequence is TGTGCCAGCAGCGAAATAACAGGGCCCGTTCGGTCTGGGGCCAACGTCCTGACTTTC.

The CDR3 DNA sequence: TGTGCCAGCAGCCAAGAACGATCAGGGGCTCGAGGCTACACCTTC. Protein: CASSQERSGARGYTF. The gene calls are TRBV4-2 and TRBJ1-2, with D possibly matching TRBD1 (6 bases). Trimming cost V 0 bases and J 8 bases, with 16 bases left between them. This CDR3 is 15 amino acids long. The germline gives CDR1 LGHNA, CDR2 YNFKEQ.

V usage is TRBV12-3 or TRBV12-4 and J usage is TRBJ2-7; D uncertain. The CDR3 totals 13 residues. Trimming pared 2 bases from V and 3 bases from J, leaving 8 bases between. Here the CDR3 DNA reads TGTGCCAGCAGTTTATCACTTTTCTACGAGCAGTACTTC. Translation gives CASSLSLFYEQYF.

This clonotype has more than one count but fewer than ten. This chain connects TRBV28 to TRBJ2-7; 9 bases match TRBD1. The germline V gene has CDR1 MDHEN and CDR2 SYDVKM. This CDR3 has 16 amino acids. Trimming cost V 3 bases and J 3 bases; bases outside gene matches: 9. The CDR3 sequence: CASSFPRDRDNYEQYF. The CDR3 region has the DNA TGTGCCAGCAGTTTCCCCCGGGACAGGGACAACTACGAGCAGTACTTC.

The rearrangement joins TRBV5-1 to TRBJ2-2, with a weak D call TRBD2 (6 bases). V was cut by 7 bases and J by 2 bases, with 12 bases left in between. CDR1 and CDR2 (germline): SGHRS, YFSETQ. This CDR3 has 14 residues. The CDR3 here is CASLRETNTGELFF. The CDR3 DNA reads TGCGCCAGCCTTCGGGAGACAAACACCGGGGAGCTGTTTTTT.

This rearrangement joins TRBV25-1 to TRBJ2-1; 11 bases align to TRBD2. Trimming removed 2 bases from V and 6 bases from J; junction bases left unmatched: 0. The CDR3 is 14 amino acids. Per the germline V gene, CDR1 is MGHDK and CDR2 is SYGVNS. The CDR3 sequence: CASSELAGGNEQFF. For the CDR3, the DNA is TGTGCCAGCAGTGAACTAGCGGGAGGCAATGAGCAGTTCTTC.

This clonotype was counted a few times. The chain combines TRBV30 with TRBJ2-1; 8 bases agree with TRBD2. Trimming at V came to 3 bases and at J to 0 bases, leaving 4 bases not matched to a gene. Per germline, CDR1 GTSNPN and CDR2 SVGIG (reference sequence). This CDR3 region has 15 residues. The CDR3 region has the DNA TGTGCCTGGAGGCCGGGACTAGACTCCTACAATGAGCAGTTCTTC. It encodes CAWRPGLDSYNEQFF.

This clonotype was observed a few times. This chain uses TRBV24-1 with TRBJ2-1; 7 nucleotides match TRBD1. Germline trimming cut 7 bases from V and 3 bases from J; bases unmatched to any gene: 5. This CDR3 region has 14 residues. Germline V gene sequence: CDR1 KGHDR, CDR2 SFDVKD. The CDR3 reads CATSSGQNYNEQFF. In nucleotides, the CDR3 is TGTGCCACCAGCTCGGGACAGAACTACAATGAGCAGTTCTTC.

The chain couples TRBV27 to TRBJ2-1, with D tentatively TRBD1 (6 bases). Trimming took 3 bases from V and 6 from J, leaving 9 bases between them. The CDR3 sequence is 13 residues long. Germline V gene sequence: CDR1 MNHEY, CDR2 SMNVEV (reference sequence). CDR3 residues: CASSFLGGNEQFF. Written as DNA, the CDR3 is TGTGCCAGCAGTTTTCTAGGGGGCAATGAGCAGTTCTTC.

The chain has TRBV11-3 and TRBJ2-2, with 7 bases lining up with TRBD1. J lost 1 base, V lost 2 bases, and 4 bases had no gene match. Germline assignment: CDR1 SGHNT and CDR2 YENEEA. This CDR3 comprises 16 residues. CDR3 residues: CASSLWTGENTGELFF. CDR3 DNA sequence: TGTGCCAGCAGCTTATGGACAGGAGAGAACACCGGGGAGCTGTTTTTT.

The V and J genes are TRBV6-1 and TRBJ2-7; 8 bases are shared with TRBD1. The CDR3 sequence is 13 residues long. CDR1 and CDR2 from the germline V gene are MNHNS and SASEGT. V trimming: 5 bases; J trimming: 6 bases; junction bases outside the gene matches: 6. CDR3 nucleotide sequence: TGTGCCAGCAGTAGACAGGGGTCTAGCGAGCAGTACTTC. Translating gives CASSRQGSSEQYF.